The 26 T cell receptor beta chains presented below share a single source sample, sequenced in a study of human T cells and chemical hapten exposure (dated by TCRdb to 2020 to 2023). Interpreted using the paper, the time point label stands for: patch test 3, about 24 weeks after DPC sensitization. The sample's treatment or condition label, in plain terms: therapeutic diphenylcyclopropenone sensitization with weekly scalp DPC. Receptor amplification or capture employed RACE. These reads were obtained on a NextSeq 500. The public sequencing data were trimmed at Q25 with fastp and processed into clonotypes with MiXCR by TCRdb, which kept only in-frame beta chains. Identical CDR3 proteins give one entry, which carries the most common genes and DNA. The sample yields 100,000 to 120,000 distinct CDR3 sequences; less than 40% were counted once. Jointly, the top ten make up 2.5% to 3% of the sample. The sequenced sample was whole blood, obtained in connection with sensitization to the hapten diphenylcyclopropenone (DPC). These receptors originate from a man aged 35 to 55 with alopecia areata. Some clones in this sample may be carry-over from other donors' samples.

This chain links TRBV29-1 with TRBJ2-3; D unresolved. The V end lost 2 bases, the J end lost 5 bases, and 17 bases lay between the germline ends. This CDR3 spans 15 amino acids. In germline, CDR1 is SQVTM, CDR2 ANQGSEA. The CDR3 nucleotides are TGCAGCGTTGAACGCTTTCTAGAGCTAAAAGATACGCAGTATTTT. Residues: CSVERFLELKDTQYF.

V is TRBV28 and J is TRBJ2-7, with 12 nucleotides matching TRBD2. The germline V gene has CDR1 MDHEN and CDR2 SYDVKM. The CDR3 is 14 amino acids. Unmatched junction bases numbered 8, after V lost 7 bases and J lost 7 bases. CDR3 region: CASTTSGSIVEQYF. As DNA, the CDR3 is TGTGCCAGCACGACTAGCGGGAGCATAGTGGAGCAGTACTTC.

This clonotype came up a few times. V usage is TRBV29-1 and J usage is TRBJ2-1; perhaps D is TRBD1 or TRBD2 (6 bases each). CDR1 and CDR2 (germline): SQVTM, ANQGSEA. This CDR3 region has 15 residues. V lost 1 base to trimming and J lost 6 bases, with 16 bases between them. As DNA, the CDR3 is TGCAGCGTTGAAGGGGGGGCGGGTGCCCTCAATGAGCAGTTCTTC. This encodes CSVEGGAGALNEQFF.

The chain couples TRBV11-2 to TRBJ1-3; 8 bases line up with TRBD1. In germline, CDR1 is SGHAT, CDR2 FQNNGV. The CDR3 covers 15 residues. J lost 0 bases, V lost 3 bases, and 1 base had no gene match. This chain's CDR3 is CASSFQGASGNTIYF. The CDR3 region has the DNA TGTGCCAGCAGCTTTCAGGGGGCCTCTGGAAACACCATATATTTT.

The genes are TRBV29-1 and TRBJ2-3; 8 nucleotides match TRBD1. J was trimmed by 4 bases and V by 7 bases; bases with no gene match: 4. This CDR3 region has 12 residues. Germline V CDR1 and CDR2: SQVTM, ANQGSEA. CDR3 DNA sequence: TGCAGCGGAGGACAGGGAGCAGATACGCAGTATTTT. Protein product: CSGGQGADTQYF.

The chain carries TRBV29-1 and TRBJ2-2; D is ambiguous. CDR3 length equals 16 residues. V was clipped by 5 bases and J by 0 bases, with 16 bases between them. Germline CDR1 and CDR2: SQVTM and ANQGSEA. The CDR3 region is CSVLGPARTNTGELFF. The CDR3 nucleotides read TGCAGCGTTTTAGGTCCCGCGCGAACGAACACCGGGGAGCTGTTTTTT.

The V call is TRBV12-3 or TRBV12-4, the J call TRBJ2-2; 9 positions agree with TRBD1. J was trimmed by 7 bases and V by 6 bases; bases with no gene match: 9. The CDR3 is 15 amino acids. CDR3 in amino acids: CASSRYRGQGGELFF. The CDR3 nucleotides read TGTGCCAGCAGCCGATACAGGGGGCAGGGCGGGGAGCTGTTTTTT.

The chain combines TRBV3-1 with TRBJ2-1; 9 bases align to TRBD2. After removal of 2 bases from V and 5 bases from J, the junction contained 4 bases not matched to a gene. This CDR3 is 15 amino acids long. Germline-derived CDR1 and CDR2 are LGHDT and YNNKEL (reference sequence). The CDR3 spells CASSQMTSGNNEQFF. The CDR3, as DNA: TGTGCCAGCAGCCAAATGACTAGCGGTAACAATGAGCAGTTCTTC.

The rearrangement links TRBV11-2 to TRBJ2-1; a weak D match, TRBD2 (5 bases). V was shortened by 4 bases and J by 0 bases, with 13 bases between the two germline ends. The CDR3 totals 16 residues. CDR1 is SGHAT and CDR2 is FQNNGV in the germline V gene. CDR3 in amino acids: CASSSVSGSSYNEQFF. CDR3 sequence (DNA): TGTGCCAGCAGCTCCGTAAGCGGAAGCTCCTACAATGAGCAGTTCTTC. Full variable domain (rest looked up from reference TRBV11-2 and TRBJ2-1): EAGVAQSPRYKIIEKRQSVAFWCNPISGHATLYWYQQILGQGPKLLIQFQNNGVVDDSQLPKDRFSAERLKGVDSTLKIQPAKLEDSAVYLCASSSVSGSSYNEQFFGPGTRLTVL.

About this clonotype: The junction departs from germline at one end; a sequencing error may be responsible. The rearrangement uses TRBV12-3 or TRBV12-4 and TRBJ2-3; D gene unclear. This CDR3 contains 12 residues. This CDR3 is CASSLVHSPQTF. In DNA, the CDR3 is TGTGCCAGCAGTTTAGTTCACAGTCCTCAGACATTT.

This clonotype has just a few counts. The chain recombines TRBV28 with TRBJ1-5, with unresolved D. Germline assignment: CDR1 MDHEN and CDR2 SYDVKM. This CDR3 has 13 residues. V lost 5 bases and J 1 base, leaving 6 bases between the germline ends. The CDR3 region is CASSLVSNQPQHF. Written as DNA, the CDR3 is TGTGCCAGCAGTCTGGTGAGCAATCAGCCCCAGCATTTT. Full variable domain (outside the CDR3, taken from reference TRBV28 and TRBJ1-5): DVKVTQSSRYLVKRTGEKVFLECVQDMDHENMFWYRQDPGLGLRLIYFSYDVKMKEKGDIPEGYSVSREKKERFSLILESASTNQTSMYLCASSLVSNQPQHFGDGTRLSIL.

The chain carries TRBV29-1 and TRBJ2-3; the match to TRBD2 covers 13 bases. This CDR3 region has 19 residues. V lost 6 bases and J lost 4; bases outside the gene matches: 19. CDR1 and CDR2 from the germline V gene are SQVTM and ANQGSEA. CDR3 region: CSVIQSPGLAGSASDTQYF. For the CDR3, the DNA is TGCAGCGTGATTCAATCTCCGGGACTAGCGGGGTCTGCCTCAGATACGCAGTATTTT.

This clonotype was seen a few times. The rearrangement uses TRBV28 and TRBJ1-6; D possibly corresponds to TRBD1 (5 bases). Germline values: CDR1 MDHEN, CDR2 SYDVKM. The V gene lost 4 bases and the J gene lost 11 bases, with 12 bases spanning the gap. The CDR3 totals 13 residues. CDR3 sequence: CASSSQTVTPLHF. CDR3 sequence (DNA): TGTGCCAGCAGTTCTCAGACAGTAACACCCCTCCACTTT.

The V gene is TRBV27, the J gene TRBJ2-3, with D hard to call. The CDR3 contains 13 residues. V lost 6 bases, J lost 2 bases, and 9 bases lay in between. Germline CDR1 and CDR2: MNHEY and SMNVEV (reference sequence). The CDR3 reads CASSLRYTDTQYF. As DNA, the CDR3 is TGTGCCAGCAGCCTACGTTACACAGATACGCAGTATTTT.

The chain has TRBV29-1 and TRBJ2-1, with unresolved D. The length of the CDR3 is 9 residues. V shed 1 base and J shed 14 bases, with 6 bases lying between them. Germline V gene data show CDR1 as SQVTM and CDR2 as ANQGSEA. CDR3 in amino acids: CSVEGPEFF. In DNA, the CDR3 is TGCAGCGTTGAAGGACCTGAGTTCTTC.

This clonotype was seen a handful of times. The rearrangement links TRBV14 to TRBJ1-2; 9 bases fit TRBD1. Germline CDR1 reads SGHDN; CDR2 reads FVKESK. V was clipped by 9 bases and J by 6 bases; unmatched bases: 11. The CDR3 loop spans 14 amino acids. CDR3 DNA sequence: TGTGCCAGTTCCGACGCCGGGACAGGGCATGGCTACACCTTC. Translated, it gives CASSDAGTGHGYTF.

This clonotype was counted a few times. The chain is built from TRBV29-1 and TRBJ1-2; 8 bases agree with TRBD1. There are 14 residues in the CDR3. Trimming cost V 5 bases and J 4 bases; bases outside gene matches: 9. Germline V gene data show CDR1 as SQVTM and CDR2 as ANQGSEA. The CDR3 nucleotides are TGCAGCGTTTTCTCGACAGGGGACGGCTATGGCTACACCTTC. This codes for CSVFSTGDGYGYTF.

This chain uses TRBV10-3 with TRBJ1-2; D perhaps matches TRBD1 (6 bases). The germline V gene has CDR1 ENHRY and CDR2 SYGVKD. V was clipped by 2 bases and J by 8 bases, with 18 bases between them. The CDR3 consists of 15 residues. CDR3 in amino acids: CAISEPTQGSYGYTF. The CDR3 DNA is TGTGCCATCAGTGAGCCAACCCAGGGGTCCTACGGCTACACCTTC.

This clonotype was counted a few times. CDR3 in DNA: TGTGCCAGCAGCTATTCCAACCCGTCTGAAGCTTTCTTT. It is translated as CASSYSNPSEAFF. The chain links TRBV12-3 or TRBV12-4 to TRBJ1-1; no reliable D call. CDR3 size: 13 residues. Trimming pared 6 bases from V and 6 bases from J, leaving 14 bases between.

The genes are TRBV4-3 and TRBJ1-2; D might be TRBD1 (6 bases). Germline CDR1 and CDR2: LGHNA and YSLEER. This CDR3 spans 16 amino acids. V dropped 0 bases and J dropped 4 bases, with 15 bases sitting between them. The DNA for the CDR3 is TGCGCCAGCAGCCAAGATTTGGGGGGGCGGGTCTATGGCTACACCTTC. Its protein is CASSQDLGGRVYGYTF.

The V gene is TRBV18, the J gene TRBJ2-7; maybe TRBD1 (6 bases). V was clipped by 5 bases and J by 3 bases, with 14 bases between them. The germline V gene has CDR1 KGHSH and CDR2 LQKENI. The length of the CDR3 is 14 residues. CDR3: CASSSSGTSYEQYV. The DNA of the CDR3 is TGTGCCAGCTCATCCTCCGGGACAAGCTACGAGCAGTACGTC.

The chain combines TRBV5-1 with TRBJ1-1; D is unclear. CDR3 length: 14 residues. V was shortened by 0 bases and J by 2 bases, with 8 bases between the two germline ends. Germline-derived CDR1 and CDR2 are SGHRS and YFSETQ. The CDR3 nucleotides are TGCGCCAGCAGCTTGGTTGGGGAAAACACTGAAGCTTTCTTT. It translates to CASSLVGENTEAFF. The entire variable domain, with the rest obtained from reference TRBV5-1 and TRBJ1-1, is as follows: KAGVTQTPRYLIKTRGQQVTLSCSPISGHRSVSWYQQTPGQGLQFLFEYFSETQRNKGNFPGRFSGRQFSNSRSEMNVSTLELGDSALYLCASSLVGENTEAFFGQGTRLTVV.

This clonotype was observed a handful of times. The rearrangement links TRBV6-2 or TRBV6-3 to TRBJ2-7, with a tentative D call TRBD2 (5 bases). The V end lost 6 bases, the J end lost 0 bases, and 15 bases lay between the germline ends. This CDR3 is built from 15 residues. Germline-derived CDR1 and CDR2 are MNHEY and SVGEGT. CDR3 residues: CASRPLLSDSYEQYF. Here the CDR3 DNA reads TGTGCCAGCAGACCCCTTCTTAGCGACTCCTACGAGCAGTACTTC.

This clonotype was counted between two and nine times. The chain combines TRBV20-1 with TRBJ1-3; no firm D call. Trimming pared 3 bases from V and 1 base from J, leaving 7 bases between. This CDR3 has 13 residues. From germline, CDR1 is DFQATT and CDR2 SNEGSKA (reference sequence). CDR3 in amino acids: CSASILSGNTIYF. Written as DNA, the CDR3 is TGCAGTGCTAGTATTCTATCTGGAAACACCATATATTTT.

This chain joins TRBV12-3 or TRBV12-4 and TRBJ2-7; no clear D gene. The CDR3 runs 12 residues. The V gene lost 1 base and the J gene lost 2 bases, with 3 bases spanning the gap. This chain's CDR3 is CASSLDAYEQYV. DNA of the CDR3: TGTGCCAGCAGTTTAGACGCCTACGAGCAGTACGTC.

The chain joins TRBV19 to TRBJ2-1, with D perhaps TRBD1 (5 bases). CDR3 size: 15 residues. V lost 3 bases and J 0 bases, leaving 9 bases between the germline ends. In germline, CDR1 is LNHDA, CDR2 SQIVND (reference sequence). The CDR3: CASSITDSSYNEQFF. DNA for the CDR3: TGTGCCAGTAGTATTACCGACAGCTCCTACAATGAGCAGTTCTTC.